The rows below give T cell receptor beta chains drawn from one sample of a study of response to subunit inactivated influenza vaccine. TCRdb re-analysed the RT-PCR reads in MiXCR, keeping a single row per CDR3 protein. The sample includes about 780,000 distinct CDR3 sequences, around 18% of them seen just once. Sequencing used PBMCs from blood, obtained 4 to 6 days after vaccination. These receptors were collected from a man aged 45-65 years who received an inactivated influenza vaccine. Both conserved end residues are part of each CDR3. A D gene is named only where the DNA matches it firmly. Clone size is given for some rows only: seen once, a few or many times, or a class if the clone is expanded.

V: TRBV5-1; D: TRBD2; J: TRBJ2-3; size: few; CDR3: CASSLALLAGGLSTDTQYF; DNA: TGCGCCAGCAGCTTGGCCTTACTAGCGGGGGGCCTGAGCACAGATACGCAGTATTTT
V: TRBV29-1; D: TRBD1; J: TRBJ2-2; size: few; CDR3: CSVVGTGDRAGELFF; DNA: TGCAGCGTTGTAGGGACAGGGGATAGAGCCGGGGAGCTGTTTTTT
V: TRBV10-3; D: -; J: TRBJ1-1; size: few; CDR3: CAISEAGNTEAFF; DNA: TGTGCCATCAGTGAAGCGGGGAACACTGAAGCTTTCTTT
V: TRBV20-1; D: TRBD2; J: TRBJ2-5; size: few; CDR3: CSARDLRVAGQETQYF; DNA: TGCAGTGCTAGAGATCTGAGGGTAGCGGGGCAAGAGACCCAGTACTTC
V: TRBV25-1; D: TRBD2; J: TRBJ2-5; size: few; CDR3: CASSEWEGSGTQYF; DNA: TGTGCCAGCAGTGAATGGGAGGGAAGTGGGACCCAGTACTTC
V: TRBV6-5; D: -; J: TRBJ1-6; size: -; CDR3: CASSYSSGGVGSPLHF; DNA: TGTGCCAGCAGTTACTCGAGCGGCGGCGTAGGATCACCCCTCCACTTT
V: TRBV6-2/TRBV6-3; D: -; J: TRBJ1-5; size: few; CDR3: CASSFTPGMQPQHF; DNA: TGTGCCAGCAGTTTCACCCCAGGGATGCAGCCCCAGCATTTT
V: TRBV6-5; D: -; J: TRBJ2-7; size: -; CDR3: CASSYSYRQETYEQYF; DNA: TGTGCCAGCAGTTACTCGTATCGACAGGAAACCTACGAGCAGTACTTC
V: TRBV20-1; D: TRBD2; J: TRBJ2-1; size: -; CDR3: CSARRRGVAYNEQFF; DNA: TGCAGTGCTAGGCGGCGGGGGGTGGCCTACAATGAGCAGTTCTTC
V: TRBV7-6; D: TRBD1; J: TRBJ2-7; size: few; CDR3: CASSFYTGTDLYEQYF; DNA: TGTGCCAGCAGCTTCTATACCGGGACAGACCTATACGAGCAGTACTTC
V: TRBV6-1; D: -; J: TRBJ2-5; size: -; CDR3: CASTTLAMETQYF; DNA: TGTGCCAGCACCACCCTAGCGATGGAGACCCAGTACTTC
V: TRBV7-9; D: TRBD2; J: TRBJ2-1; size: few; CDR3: CASSPGTSGNTYNEQFF; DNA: TGTGCCAGCAGCCCAGGGACTAGCGGGAACACCTACAATGAGCAGTTCTTC
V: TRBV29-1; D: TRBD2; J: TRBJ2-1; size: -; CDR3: CSVEVSSGSNEQFF; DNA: TGCAGCGTTGAAGTATCTAGCGGGAGCAATGAGCAGTTCTTC
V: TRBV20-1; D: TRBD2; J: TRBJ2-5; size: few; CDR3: CSAKPRGGLETQYF; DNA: TGCAGTGCTAAGCCCCGGGGGGGTTTGGAGACCCAGTACTTC
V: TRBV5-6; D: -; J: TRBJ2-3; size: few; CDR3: CASSPLPADTQYF; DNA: TGTGCCAGCAGCCCTCTACCGGCAGATACGCAGTATTTT
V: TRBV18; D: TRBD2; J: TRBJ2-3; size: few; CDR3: CASSPAGTTTNTQYF; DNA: TGTGCCAGCTCCCCCGCCGGGACTACCACAAATACGCAGTATTTT
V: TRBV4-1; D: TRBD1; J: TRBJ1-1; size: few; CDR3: CASSPRTGAGGTEAFF; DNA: TGCGCCAGCAGCCCCAGGACAGGGGCGGGTGGCACTGAAGCTTTCTTT
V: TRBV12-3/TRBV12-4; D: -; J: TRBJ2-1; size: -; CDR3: CASSYPSLNEQFF; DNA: TGTGCCAGCAGTTACCCCAGCCTCAATGAGCAGTTCTTC
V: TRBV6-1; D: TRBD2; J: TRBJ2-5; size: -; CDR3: CASTRVREGETQYF; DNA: TGTGCCAGCACTCGGGTCAGGGAGGGGGAGACCCAGTACTTC
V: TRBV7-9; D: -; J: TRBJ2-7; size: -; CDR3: CASSRHSTTSYEQYF; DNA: TGTGCCAGCAGTAGACATAGTACAACCTCCTACGAGCAGTACTTC
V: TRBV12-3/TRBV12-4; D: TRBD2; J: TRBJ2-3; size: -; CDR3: CASSLPTGRADGTQYF; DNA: TGTGCCAGCAGTCTGCCTACCGGGAGGGCCGATGGTACGCAGTATTTT
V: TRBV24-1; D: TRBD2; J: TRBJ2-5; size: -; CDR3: CATSDSGRYQETQYF; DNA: TGTGCCACCAGTGATAGCGGGAGATACCAAGAGACCCAGTACTTC
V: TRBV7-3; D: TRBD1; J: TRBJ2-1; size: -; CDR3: CASSFSGTGDEQFF; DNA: TGTGCCAGCAGCTTTTCCGGGACAGGAGATGAGCAGTTCTTC
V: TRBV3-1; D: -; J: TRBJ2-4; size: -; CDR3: CASSQSGLENIQYF; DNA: TGTGCCAGCAGCCAATCGGGACTCGAAAACATTCAGTACTTC
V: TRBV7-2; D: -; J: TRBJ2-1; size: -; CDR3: CASSLDSPGRALFF; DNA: TGTGCCAGCAGCTTAGATTCGCCGGGCCGTGCGCTGTTCTTC
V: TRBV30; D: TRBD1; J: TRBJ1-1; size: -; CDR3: CAWIPQGGNTEAFF; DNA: TGTGCCTGGATTCCCCAGGGGGGGAACACTGAAGCTTTCTTT
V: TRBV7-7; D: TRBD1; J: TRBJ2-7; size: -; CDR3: CASSPGTGVTYEQYF; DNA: TGTGCCAGCAGCCCCGGGACAGGGGTAACCTACGAGCAGTACTTC
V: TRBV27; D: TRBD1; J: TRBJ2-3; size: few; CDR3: CASSSLDRVATDTQYF; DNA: TGTGCCAGCAGTTCCCTGGACAGGGTAGCCACAGATACGCAGTATTTT
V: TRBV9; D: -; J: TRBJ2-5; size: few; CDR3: CASSVGAEQETQYF; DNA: TGTGCCAGCAGCGTTGGGGCAGAACAAGAGACCCAGTACTTC
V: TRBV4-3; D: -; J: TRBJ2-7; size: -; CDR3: CASSRVGQTYEQYF; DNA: TGCGCCAGCAGCCGGGTCGGACAGACCTACGAGCAGTACTTC
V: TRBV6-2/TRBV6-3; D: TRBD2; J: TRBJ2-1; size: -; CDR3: CASRTLAGGLNEQFF; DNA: TGTGCCAGCAGGACTCTAGCGGGAGGGTTGAATGAGCAGTTCTTC
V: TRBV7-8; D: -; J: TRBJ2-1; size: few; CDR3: CASSSDSQNNNEQFF; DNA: TGTGCCAGCAGCTCGGACAGCCAAAATAATAATGAGCAGTTCTTC
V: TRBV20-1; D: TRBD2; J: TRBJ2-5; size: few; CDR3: CSAMRGGAGETQYF; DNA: TGCAGTGCTATGCGCGGGGGGGCCGGAGAGACCCAGTACTTC
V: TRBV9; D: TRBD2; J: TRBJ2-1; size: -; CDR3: CASSGGASGVYNEQFF; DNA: TGTGCCAGCAGCGGAGGGGCTAGCGGGGTATACAATGAGCAGTTCTTC
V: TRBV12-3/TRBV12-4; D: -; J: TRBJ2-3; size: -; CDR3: CASIRGMGETDTQYF; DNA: TGTGCCAGCATCCGGGGGATGGGAGAGACAGATACGCAGTATTTT
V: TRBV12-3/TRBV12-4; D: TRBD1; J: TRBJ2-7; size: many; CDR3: CASSLGTGPYEQYF; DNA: TGCGCCAGCAGCCTAGGGACAGGGCCTTACGAGCAGTACTTC
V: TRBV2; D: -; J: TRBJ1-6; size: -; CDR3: CASSWGTENSPLHF; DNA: TGTGCCAGCAGCTGGGGAACAGAGAATTCACCCCTCCACTTT
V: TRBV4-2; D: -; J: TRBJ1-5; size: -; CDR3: CASSQDLYNQPQHF; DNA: TGTGCCAGCAGCCAAGACCTCTATAATCAGCCCCAGCATTTT
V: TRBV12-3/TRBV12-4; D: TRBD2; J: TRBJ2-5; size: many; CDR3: CASSPWTSLRETQYF; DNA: TGTGCCAGCAGTCCCTGGACTAGCCTCCGAGAGACCCAGTACTTC
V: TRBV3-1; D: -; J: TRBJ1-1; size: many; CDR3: CASSQGFTEAFF; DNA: TGTGCCAGCAGCCAAGGGTTCACTGAAGCTTTCTTT
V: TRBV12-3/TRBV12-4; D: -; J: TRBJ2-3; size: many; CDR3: CASGRDTQYF; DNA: TGTGCCAGCGGGCGGGATACGCAGTATTTT
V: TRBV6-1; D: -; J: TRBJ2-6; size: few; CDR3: CASKGLQGRGSGANVLTF; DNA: TGTGCCAGCAAAGGCCTACAGGGGAGGGGATCTGGGGCCAACGTCCTGACTTTC
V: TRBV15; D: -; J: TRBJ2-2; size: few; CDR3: CATSTRGLTNTGELFF; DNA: TGTGCCACCAGCACGCGGGGACTCACGAACACCGGGGAGCTGTTTTTT
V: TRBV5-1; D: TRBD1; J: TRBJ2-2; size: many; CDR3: CASSPGQTANTGELFF; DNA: TGCGCCAGCAGTCCGGGACAGACCGCGAACACCGGGGAGCTGTTTTTT
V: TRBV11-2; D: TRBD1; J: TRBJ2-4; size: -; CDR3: CASSLETGQGLQYF; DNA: TGTGCCAGCAGCTTAGAAACGGGACAGGGCCTTCAGTACTTC
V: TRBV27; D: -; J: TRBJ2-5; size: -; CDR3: CASSLLFGGHETQYF; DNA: TGTGCCAGCAGTTTATTGTTTGGGGGGCACGAGACCCAGTACTTC
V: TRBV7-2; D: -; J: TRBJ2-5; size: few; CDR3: CASSFPGTSRETQYF; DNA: TGTGCCAGCAGCTTCCCTGGGACCTCACGGGAGACCCAGTACTTC
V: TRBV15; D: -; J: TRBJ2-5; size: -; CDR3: CATSSRVVKETQYF; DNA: TGTGCCACCAGCTCGAGAGTGGTAAAAGAGACCCAGTACTTC
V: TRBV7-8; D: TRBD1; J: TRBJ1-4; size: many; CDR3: CASSPLQGARANEKLFF; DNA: TGTGCCAGCAGCCCGTTACAGGGGGCGAGGGCTAATGAAAAACTGTTTTTT
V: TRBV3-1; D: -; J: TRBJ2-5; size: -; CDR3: CASSHVRSQETQYF; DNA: TGTGCCAGCAGCCACGTCAGGAGCCAAGAGACCCAGTACTTC
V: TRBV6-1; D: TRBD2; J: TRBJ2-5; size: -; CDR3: CASRKRLAGGVETQYF; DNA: TGTGCCAGCAGAAAACGACTAGCGGGAGGGGTAGAGACCCAGTACTTC
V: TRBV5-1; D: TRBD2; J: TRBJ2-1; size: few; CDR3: CASSRNPGLAGDNNEQFF; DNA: TGCGCCAGCAGCAGAAATCCGGGACTAGCGGGAGACAACAATGAGCAGTTCTTC
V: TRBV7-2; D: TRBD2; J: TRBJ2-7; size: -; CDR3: CASSPAGLAGTEQYF; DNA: TGTGCCAGCAGCCCAGCGGGACTAGCGGGAACCGAGCAGTACTTC